This T cell receptor (beta chain) was profiled in a study of T cells expressing NK-cell markers. As for the study in general: It was sorted CD3+CD56+NKG2C+, CD3+CD56+NKG2C- and CD3+CD56-NKG2C+ T cells that supplied the TCR beta repertoires. Of eight sequenced donors, seven were HCMV-seropositive and one HCMV-seronegative. General study points: Similarly, these clonotypes led the CD3+CD56-NKG2C+ fraction as well in four donors.

TCRdb derives one entry per CDR3 protein from the 5' RACE reads, leaving out DNA. This table holds over 350,000 distinct CDR3 sequences. The CDR3 is 14 residues long. The germline V gene encodes CDR1 DFQATT and CDR2 SNEGSKA (reference sequence). Points on this clonotype: Its target is unknown.

The clonotype originates from a woman aged 45-59 years in good health. Sequencing was carried out using blood T cells: a sorted CD56 or NKG2C T cell subset, CD4+ or CD8+ T cells, or bulk PBMC T cells (not recorded which). The V and J genes are TRBV20-1 and TRBJ1-5. The CDR3: CSAAASFSNQPQHF.